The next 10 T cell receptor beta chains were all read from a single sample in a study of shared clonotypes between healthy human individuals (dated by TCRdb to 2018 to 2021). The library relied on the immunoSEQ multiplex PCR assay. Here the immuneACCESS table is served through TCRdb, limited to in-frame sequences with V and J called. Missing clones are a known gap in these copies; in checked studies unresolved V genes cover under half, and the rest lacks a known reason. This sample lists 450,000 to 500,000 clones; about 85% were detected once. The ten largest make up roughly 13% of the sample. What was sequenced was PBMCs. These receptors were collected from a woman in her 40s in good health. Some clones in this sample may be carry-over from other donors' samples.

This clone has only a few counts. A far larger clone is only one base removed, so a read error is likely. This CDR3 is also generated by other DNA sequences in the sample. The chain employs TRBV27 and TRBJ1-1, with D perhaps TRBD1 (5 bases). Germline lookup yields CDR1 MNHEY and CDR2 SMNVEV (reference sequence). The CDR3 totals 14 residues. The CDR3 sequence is CASSRGTQNTEAFF. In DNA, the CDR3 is TGTGCCAGCAGCCGTGGGACGCAGAACACCGAAGCTTTCTTT.

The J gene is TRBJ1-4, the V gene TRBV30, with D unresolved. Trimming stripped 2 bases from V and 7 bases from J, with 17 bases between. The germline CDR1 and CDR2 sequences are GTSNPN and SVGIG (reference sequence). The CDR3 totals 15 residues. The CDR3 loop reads CAWSKGLWGAEKLFF. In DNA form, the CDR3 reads TGTGCCTGGAGTAAGGGTTTATGGGGTGCTGAAAAACTGTTTTTT.

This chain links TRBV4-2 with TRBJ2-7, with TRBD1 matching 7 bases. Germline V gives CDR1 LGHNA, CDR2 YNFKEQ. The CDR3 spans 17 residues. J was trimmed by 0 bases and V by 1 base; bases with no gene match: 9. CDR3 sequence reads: CASSQGYRGPSSYEQYF. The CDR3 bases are TGTGCCAGCAGCCAAGGCTACAGGGGCCCGAGCTCCTACGAGCAGTACTTC.

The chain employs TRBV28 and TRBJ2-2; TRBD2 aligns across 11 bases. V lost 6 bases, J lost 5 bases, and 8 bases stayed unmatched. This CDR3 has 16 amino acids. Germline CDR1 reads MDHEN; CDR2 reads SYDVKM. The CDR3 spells CASSLSGRAWTGELFF. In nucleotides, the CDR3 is TGTGCCAGCAGCCTTAGCGGGAGGGCCTGGACCGGGGAGCTGTTTTTT.

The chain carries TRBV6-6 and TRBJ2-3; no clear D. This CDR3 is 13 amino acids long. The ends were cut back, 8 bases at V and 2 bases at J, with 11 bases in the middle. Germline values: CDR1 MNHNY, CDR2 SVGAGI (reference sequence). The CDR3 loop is CASVGRATDTQYF. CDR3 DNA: TGTGCCAGCGTAGGGCGCGCCACAGATACGCAGTATTTT.

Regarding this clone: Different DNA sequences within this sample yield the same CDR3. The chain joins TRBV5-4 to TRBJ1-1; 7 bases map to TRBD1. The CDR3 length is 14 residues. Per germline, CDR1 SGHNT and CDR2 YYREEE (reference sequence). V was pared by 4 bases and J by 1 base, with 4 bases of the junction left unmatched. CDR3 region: CASSLDRRNTEAFF. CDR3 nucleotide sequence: TGTGCCAGCAGCCTGGACAGGAGGAACACTGAAGCTTTCTTT.

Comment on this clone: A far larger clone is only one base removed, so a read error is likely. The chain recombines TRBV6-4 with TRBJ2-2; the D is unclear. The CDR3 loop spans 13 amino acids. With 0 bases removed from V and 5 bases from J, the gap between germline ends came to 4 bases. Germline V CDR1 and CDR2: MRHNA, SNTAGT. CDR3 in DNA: TGTGCCAGCAGTGACTCTGAGACCGGGGAGCTGTTTTTT. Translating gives CASSDSETGELFF.

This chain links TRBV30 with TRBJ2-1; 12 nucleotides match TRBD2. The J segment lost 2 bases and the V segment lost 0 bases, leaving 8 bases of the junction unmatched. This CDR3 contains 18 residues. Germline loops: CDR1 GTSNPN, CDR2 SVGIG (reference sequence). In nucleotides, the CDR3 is TGTGCCTGGAGTGTATGGCTAGCGGGAGGGCCGACCTACAATGAGCAGTTCTTC. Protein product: CAWSVWLAGGPTYNEQFF.

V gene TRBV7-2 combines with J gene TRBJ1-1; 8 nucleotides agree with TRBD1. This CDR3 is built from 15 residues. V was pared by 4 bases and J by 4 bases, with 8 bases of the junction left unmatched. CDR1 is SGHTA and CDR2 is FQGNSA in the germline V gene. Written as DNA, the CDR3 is TGTGCCAGCAGCTGGCTCAGCACAGGGGGCACTGAAGCTTTCTTT. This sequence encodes CASSWLSTGGTEAFF.

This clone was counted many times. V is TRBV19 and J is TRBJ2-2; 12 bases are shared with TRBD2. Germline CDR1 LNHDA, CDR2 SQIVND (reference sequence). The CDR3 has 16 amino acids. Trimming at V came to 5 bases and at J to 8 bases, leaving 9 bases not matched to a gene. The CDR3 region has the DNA TGTGCCAGTAGTCCTCGACTAGCGGGAGAGGGGGGGGAGCTGTTTTTT. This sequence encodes CASSPRLAGEGGELFF.